These 9 T cell receptor beta chains were all obtained from the same sample, sequenced in a study of cytotoxic CD8 clonotypes in ibrutinib-treated CLL. Profiled with immunoSEQ multiplex PCR; TCRdb holds only in-frame clones, not every one. Altogether approximately 280,000 clones are present, 65% to 85% being singletons, with the ten largest covering about 5.7%. Sequenced here: PBMCs, sampled at disease progression, from a patient treated with ibrutinib. The source is a human donor with chronic lymphocytic leukemia.

This clone was detected only a few times. The chain links TRBV10-3 to TRBJ2-7; tentative D call: TRBD1 (5 bases). V shed 3 bases and J shed 3 bases, with 12 bases lying between them. CDR1 and CDR2 from the germline V gene are ENHRY and SYGVKD. The CDR3 spans 14 residues. CDR3 coding DNA: TGTGCCATCAGTGATTTCACAGGAAACTACGAGCAGTACTTC. This gives the protein CAISDFTGNYEQYF.

The chain combines TRBV7-2 with TRBJ1-1, with D maybe TRBD1 (6 bases). CDR1 is SGHTA, CDR2 FQGNSA, per germline. The ends were cut back, 0 bases at V and 10 bases at J, with 9 bases in the middle. This CDR3 has 12 residues. The CDR3 nucleotides read TGTGCCAGCAGCTTAGCGGCCAGGGGAGCTTTCTTT. This sequence encodes CASSLAARGAFF. Looking up the rest from reference TRBV7-2 and TRBJ1-1 gives the full variable domain: GAGVSQSPSNKVTEKGKDVELRCDPISGHTALYWYRQSLGQGLEFLIYFQGNSAPDKSGLPSDRFSAERTGGSVSTLTIQRTQQEDSAVYLCASSLAARGAFFGQGTRLTVV.

J is TRBJ2-7 and V is TRBV2; D is undetermined. The germline gives CDR1 SNHLY, CDR2 FYNNEI. V was cut by 7 bases and J by 3 bases, with 10 bases left in between. The CDR3 length is 12 residues. CDR3: CASMATRYEQYF. CDR3 bases: TGTGCCAGCATGGCTACCCGCTACGAGCAGTACTTC.

As for this clone: This same CDR3 is encoded by further DNA sequences in the sample. The rearrangement links TRBV28 to TRBJ1-3; no clear D. V gave up 3 bases and J gave up 0 bases, with 3 bases separating them. The CDR3 sequence is 13 residues long. CDR1 MDHEN and CDR2 SYDVKM come from the germline V gene. As DNA, the CDR3 is TGTGCCAGCAGTTTGGGCTCTGGAAACACCATATATTTT. It translates to CASSLGSGNTIYF.

CDR3 protein: CASSLMAGYRPFF. DNA of the CDR3: TGTGCCAGCAGCCTAATGGCGGGATACCGTCCGTTCTTC. The chain carries TRBV11-2 and TRBJ2-1, with a weak D call TRBD2 (6 bases). CDR1 and CDR2 (germline): SGHAT, FQNNGV. Trimming left V 5 bases short and J 15 bases short, with 20 bases between. This CDR3 is 13 amino acids long.

J is TRBJ2-2 and V is TRBV11-2, with D unresolved. The CDR3 consists of 15 residues. CDR1 is SGHAT, CDR2 FQNNGV, per germline. The germline V and J ends were trimmed by 0 bases and 6 bases, with 11 bases remaining between them. This chain's CDR3 is CASSLDPSTAGELFF. The DNA of the CDR3 is TGTGCCAGCAGCTTAGATCCGTCTACTGCCGGGGAGCTGTTTTTT. The whole variable domain, remainder taken from reference TRBV11-2 and TRBJ2-2, is EAGVAQSPRYKIIEKRQSVAFWCNPISGHATLYWYQQILGQGPKLLIQFQNNGVVDDSQLPKDRFSAERLKGVDSTLKIQPAKLEDSAVYLCASSLDPSTAGELFFGEGSRLTVL.

The chain joins TRBV28 to TRBJ2-5; D perhaps matches TRBD1 (5 bases). There are 13 residues in the CDR3. The V and J ends lost 2 bases and 5 bases respectively, with 9 bases between them. Germline V gene data show CDR1 as MDHEN and CDR2 as SYDVKM. CDR3 DNA: TGTGCCAGCAGTTTAGTCGCAGGGGAGACCCAGTACTTC. Its protein is CASSLVAGETQYF.

This sequence joins TRBV9 and TRBJ1-4, with 12 bases aligning to TRBD1. In germline, CDR1 is SGDLS, CDR2 YYNGEE. J gave up 8 bases and V 0 bases, and 2 bases lay outside the gene matches. The CDR3 sequence is 15 residues long. CDR3 nucleotide sequence: TGTGCCAGCAGCGTAGACGGGACAGGGGGCGAAAAACTGTTTTTT. It specifies CASSVDGTGGEKLFF.

The CDR3 sequence is CASSFGQGVNTGELFF. In DNA, the CDR3 is TGTGCCAGCAGCTTCGGGCAGGGGGTTAACACCGGGGAGCTGTTTTTT. The chain joins TRBV7-3 to TRBJ2-2, with 7 positions matching TRBD1. V shed 3 bases, J shed 2 bases, and the junction held 6 bases outside the gene matches. Germline V gene sequence: CDR1 SGHTA, CDR2 FQGTGA. This CDR3 has 16 amino acids. Full variable domain (missing parts from reference TRBV7-3 and TRBJ2-2): GAGVSQTPSNKVTEKGKYVELRCDPISGHTALYWYRQSLGQGPEFLIYFQGTGAADDSGLPNDRFFAVRPEGSVSTLKIQRTERGDSAVYLCASSFGQGVNTGELFFGEGSRLTVL.